The present entry profiles one T cell receptor (beta chain) with its context. What it binds is unknown. Germline lookup yields CDR1 MNHNS and CDR2 SASEGT. The V and J ends lost 7 bases and 6 bases respectively, with 15 bases between them. This CDR3 is built from 13 residues. Uncontrolled infections, other autoimmune diseases, pregnancy or lactation led to exclusion of patients. Clinical symptoms, serum thyroxine and TRAb, thyroid ultrasound and orbital computed tomography together formed the diagnostic basis. The data were taken from a study of T cells in Graves' hyperthyroidism and ophthalmopathy. Study-wide findings and caveats: Model output signaled ophthalmopathy a median 6.5 months ahead of onset. Also found in blood were most expanded thyroid clonotypes above 0.001.

Amplification targeted TCR beta CDR3 regions from RNA transcripts. The TCR CDR3 was amplified in a first-round RT-PCR using the HTBI primer set. TCRdb analysed the multiplex PCR reads with MiXCR anew, one entry per CDR3 protein. The table has 560,000 or so distinct CDR3 sequences, 40% to 55% seen once. The chain joins TRBV6-1 to TRBJ1-2; D may be TRBD1 (6 bases). The clonotype originates from a woman younger than 30 with Graves' hyperthyroidism. Sequencing was carried out using peripheral blood or thyroid tissue (not recorded which). CDR3 coding DNA: TGTGCCAGCACCCCTTTTGGGGGGCATGGCTACACCTTC. Translating gives CASTPFGGHGYTF.